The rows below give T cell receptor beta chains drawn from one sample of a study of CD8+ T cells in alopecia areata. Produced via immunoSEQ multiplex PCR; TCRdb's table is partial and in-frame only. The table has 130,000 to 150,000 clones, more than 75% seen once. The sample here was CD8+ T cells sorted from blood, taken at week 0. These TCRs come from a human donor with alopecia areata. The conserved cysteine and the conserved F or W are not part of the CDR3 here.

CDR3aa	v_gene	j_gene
AISESLDIDEQF	TRBV10-3	TRBJ2-1
ASSLGGQGAADTQY	TRBV7-9	TRBJ2-3
ASSIGQGSSYNEQF	TRBV19	TRBJ2-1
ASGLDNDYQSYEQY	TRBV12-5	TRBJ2-7
ASSMGDSYEQY	TRBV19	TRBJ2-7
ASSPSGGPEQF	TRBV18	TRBJ2-1
ASSSQAHSSYEQY	TRBV7-6	TRBJ2-7
ASTEVAGSYEQY	TRBV6-1	TRBJ2-7
ASSRRASGSGIDEQF	TRBV5-4	TRBJ2-1
ASSWGYNEQF	TRBV19	TRBJ2-1
ASSGTNNEQF	TRBV27	TRBJ2-1
AISESSERYYGYT	TRBV10-3	TRBJ1-2
ASIASGETDTQY	TRBV6-1	TRBJ2-3
SVVWGDTEAF	TRBV29-1	TRBJ1-1
ASSSNEELAATDTQY	TRBV7-9	TRBJ2-3
ASSFGAGGAYEQY	TRBV19	TRBJ2-7
AWMGTNTGELF	TRBV30	TRBJ2-2
ASPQRNTEAF	TRBV11-2	TRBJ1-1
ASGSLFAGEAYNEQF	TRBV27	TRBJ2-1
ASSLVLSGPSYEQY	TRBV7-9	TRBJ2-7
ASSGREFSESGANVLT	TRBV25-1	TRBJ2-6
ASSYDIGTDTEAF	TRBV6-5	TRBJ1-1
ASSMDAGLKAKLF	TRBV19	TRBJ1-4
ASTPGGELF	TRBV19	TRBJ2-2
ASSPQARGLQY	TRBV5-1	TRBJ2-3
ASSKGGDYNEQF	TRBV19	TRBJ2-1
ASSEDGGSGANVLT	TRBV2	TRBJ2-6